This paragraph reports one TCR beta chain. This sample is part of a study of T cell changes during pregnancy in multiple sclerosis. TCRdb's table, derived via immunoSEQ multiplex PCR, lists solely in-frame clones and lacks some. In the table there are 55,000 to 80,000 clones, roughly nine tenths of which are singletons. There are 14 residues in the CDR3. Trimming removed 5 bases at V and 0 bases at J, with 7 bases between. From germline, CDR1 is SEHNR and CDR2 FQNEAQ (reference sequence). This chain links TRBV7-9 with TRBJ1-4; D is undetermined. The sequenced sample was peripheral blood, obtained after pregnancy. The source is a female donor in good health, enrolled as a control in a pregnancy study. The CDR3 DNA sequence: TGTGCCAGCAGCGCAACGGCAACTAATGAAAAACTGTTTTTT. It yields the protein CASSATATNEKLFF.